A selection of T cell receptor beta chains follows, all from one sample in a study of response to subunit inactivated influenza vaccine. Using its own MiXCR run on the RT-PCR reads, TCRdb lists one record per CDR3 protein. The sample gives about 540,000 distinct CDR3 sequences, approximately 20% of which show up once; about 2.8% is in the top ten. This same sample was also taken into another study, of T cells expressing NK-cell markers.

Sample: CD4+ T cells sorted from PBMCs, taken 11 to 12 days after vaccination. The receptors here all came from a man aged 50-60 years who received an inactivated influenza vaccine. CDR3s include the opening cysteine and the closing phenylalanine or tryptophan. D genes are given only for firm matches. Clone size is given for some rows only: seen once, a few or many times, or a class if the clone is expanded.

size: .
D: TRBD1
J: TRBJ2-7
V: TRBV28
CDR3: CASSPRRAGGYEQYF
DNA: TGTGCCAGCAGTCCCCGACGGGCAGGGGGATACGAGCAGTACTTC

size: many
D: .
J: TRBJ2-1
V: TRBV27
CDR3: CASSQDSNSYNEQFF
DNA: TGTGCCAGCAGTCAGGACTCGAACTCCTACAATGAGCAGTTCTTC

size: .
D: TRBD1
J: TRBJ2-5
V: TRBV4-2
CDR3: CASSHHLQGAKETQYF
DNA: TGTGCCAGCAGCCACCACCTACAGGGGGCAAAAGAGACCCAGTACTTC

size: once
D: .
J: TRBJ2-2
V: TRBV7-6
CDR3: CASSLATGATTGELFF
DNA: TGTGCCAGCAGCTTAGCGACGGGAGCGACGACCGGGGAGCTGTTTTTT

size: .
D: .
J: TRBJ2-5
V: TRBV9
CDR3: CASSASPGVQETQYF
DNA: TGTGCCAGCAGCGCAAGTCCGGGGGTCCAAGAGACCCAGTACTTC

size: few
D: .
J: TRBJ2-3
V: TRBV28
CDR3: CASSLYLGTTDTQYF
DNA: TGTGCCAGCAGTTTATACCTGGGGACCACAGATACGCAGTATTTT

size: few
D: .
J: TRBJ2-1
V: TRBV7-3
CDR3: CASSSGGPNEQFF
DNA: TGTGCCAGCAGCTCCGGGGGCCCCAATGAGCAGTTCTTC

size: few
D: .
J: TRBJ2-1
V: TRBV7-2
CDR3: CASSLDGRPYNEQFF
DNA: TGTGCCAGCAGCTTAGATGGGAGACCCTACAATGAGCAGTTCTTC

size: .
D: .
J: TRBJ2-7
V: TRBV20-1
CDR3: CSARWGDYEQYF
DNA: TGCAGTGCTAGGTGGGGGGACTACGAGCAGTACTTC

size: .
D: .
J: TRBJ2-2
V: TRBV6-1
CDR3: CASRPGTTGELFF
DNA: TGTGCCAGCAGGCCAGGGACCACCGGGGAGCTGTTTTTT

size: .
D: .
J: TRBJ1-2
V: TRBV5-1
CDR3: CASSLVSNYGYTF
DNA: TGCGCCAGCAGCTTGGTCAGTAACTATGGCTACACCTTC

size: few
D: .
J: TRBJ2-7
V: TRBV4-2
CDR3: CATPGAGESYEQYF
DNA: TGTGCCACCCCTGGGGCAGGGGAGTCCTACGAGCAGTACTTC

size: few
D: .
J: TRBJ1-5
V: TRBV15
CDR3: CATSRVVDQPQHF
DNA: TGTGCCACCAGCAGAGTGGTTGACCAGCCCCAGCATTTT

size: .
D: .
J: TRBJ1-5
V: TRBV6-5
CDR3: CASSYSQPVVGQPQHF
DNA: TGTGCCAGCAGTTACTCCCAACCCGTGGTTGGGCAGCCCCAGCATTTT

size: .
D: TRBD2
J: TRBJ2-3
V: TRBV7-2
CDR3: CASSDGTSGDTDTQYF
DNA: TGTGCCAGCAGTGATGGGACTAGCGGGGACACAGATACGCAGTATTTT

size: .
D: TRBD2
J: TRBJ2-7
V: TRBV5-1
CDR3: CASSHPSGRSYEQYF
DNA: TGCGCCAGCAGCCACCCTAGCGGGCGCTCCTACGAGCAGTACTTC

size: .
D: .
J: TRBJ1-6
V: TRBV15
CDR3: CATSRDPPSTNSPLHF
DNA: TGTGCCACCAGCAGAGATCCGCCTTCGACTAATTCACCCCTCCACTTT

size: .
D: .
J: TRBJ2-3
V: TRBV9
CDR3: CASGVRADSTDTQYF
DNA: TGTGCCAGCGGGGTGAGGGCGGATAGCACAGATACGCAGTATTTT

size: few
D: .
J: TRBJ1-4
V: TRBV6-1
CDR3: CASAVTETNEKLFF
DNA: TGTGCCAGCGCCGTGACGGAAACTAATGAAAAACTGTTTTTT

size: many
D: TRBD2
J: TRBJ2-7
V: TRBV12-3/TRBV12-4
CDR3: CASSFGTSGFEQYF
DNA: TGTGCCAGCAGTTTCGGCACTAGCGGCTTCGAGCAGTACTTC

size: few
D: .
J: TRBJ1-2
V: TRBV7-2
CDR3: CASSPTGRYGYTF
DNA: TGTGCCAGCAGTCCCACAGGGCGCTATGGCTACACCTTC

size: .
D: .
J: TRBJ2-2
V: TRBV6-1
CDR3: CASSTVRRGTGELFF
DNA: TGTGCCAGCAGTACCGTCAGGAGAGGGACCGGGGAGCTGTTTTTT

size: few
D: .
J: TRBJ2-7
V: TRBV6-6
CDR3: CASGRAYYEQYF
DNA: TGTGCCAGCGGAAGGGCCTACTACGAGCAGTACTTC

size: .
D: .
J: TRBJ2-3
V: TRBV5-1
CDR3: CASSLGGNRATDTQYF
DNA: TGCGCCAGCAGCTTAGGCGGGAATAGGGCCACAGATACGCAGTATTTT

size: .
D: .
J: TRBJ2-2
V: TRBV3-1
CDR3: CASRGHTGELFF
DNA: TGTGCCAGCAGGGGACACACCGGGGAGCTGTTTTTT

size: few
D: .
J: TRBJ2-5
V: TRBV5-6
CDR3: CASSPGTFARETQYF
DNA: TGTGCCAGCAGTCCGGGGACCTTCGCCCGGGAGACCCAGTACTTC

size: few
D: .
J: TRBJ2-3
V: TRBV13
CDR3: CASSFRATFTDTQYF
DNA: TGTGCCAGCAGCTTCCGGGCGACCTTCACAGATACGCAGTATTTT

size: many
D: .
J: TRBJ1-1
V: TRBV12-3/TRBV12-4
CDR3: CASSLNRMNTEAFF
DNA: TGTGCCAGCAGTTTAAACAGGATGAACACTGAAGCTTTCTTT

size: few
D: .
J: TRBJ2-3
V: TRBV10-3
CDR3: CAISESAGAPVETDTQYF
DNA: TGTGCCATCAGTGAGTCCGCCGGGGCTCCCGTGGAGACAGATACGCAGTATTTT

size: .
D: .
J: TRBJ2-5
V: TRBV5-1
CDR3: CASSRQGVGTETQYF
DNA: TGCGCCAGCAGTCGACAAGGAGTCGGGACAGAGACCCAGTACTTC

size: few
D: .
J: TRBJ2-2
V: TRBV7-2
CDR3: CASSLGHGELFF
DNA: TGTGCCAGCAGCTTAGGTCACGGGGAGCTGTTTTTT

size: few
D: TRBD2
J: TRBJ2-1
V: TRBV10-3
CDR3: CAIRPRLAGESAHEQFF
DNA: TGTGCCATCAGGCCGCGGCTAGCGGGAGAATCCGCCCATGAGCAGTTCTTC

size: few
D: .
J: TRBJ2-2
V: TRBV20-1
CDR3: CSASERRNTGELFF
DNA: TGCAGTGCTAGTGAGAGGAGGAACACCGGGGAGCTGTTTTTT

size: few
D: .
J: TRBJ1-1
V: TRBV20-1
CDR3: CSARDLSNTEAFF
DNA: TGCAGTGCTAGAGATCTGAGTAACACTGAAGCTTTCTTT

size: .
D: TRBD1
J: TRBJ2-7
V: TRBV10-2
CDR3: CASSEPFQGVGGYEQYF
DNA: TGCGCCAGCAGTGAGCCCTTCCAGGGGGTAGGGGGCTACGAGCAGTACTTC

size: few
D: TRBD2
J: TRBJ2-1
V: TRBV20-1
CDR3: CSALPGTTRWGEQFF
DNA: TGCAGTGCTTTGCCCGGGACTACCCGGTGGGGTGAGCAGTTCTTC

size: .
D: .
J: TRBJ2-5
V: TRBV30
CDR3: CAWSVPVKRSTETQYF
DNA: TGTGCCTGGAGTGTACCAGTCAAGCGCTCTACAGAGACCCAGTACTTC

size: .
D: .
J: TRBJ2-5
V: TRBV24-1
CDR3: CATSDSGAETQYF
DNA: TGTGCCACCAGTGATTCTGGAGCGGAGACCCAGTACTTC

size: .
D: TRBD1
J: TRBJ1-1
V: TRBV5-1
CDR3: CASSPQGQTNTEAFF
DNA: TGCGCCAGCAGCCCGCAGGGACAGACGAACACTGAAGCTTTCTTT

size: .
D: .
J: TRBJ1-2
V: TRBV3-1
CDR3: CASSQGDNSGYTF
DNA: TGTGCCAGCAGCCAAGGGGACAACAGCGGCTACACCTTC

size: .
D: .
J: TRBJ2-5
V: TRBV3-1
CDR3: CASSQSLGGSGETQYF
DNA: TGTGCCAGCAGCCAATCTCTCGGGGGATCGGGGGAGACCCAGTACTTC

size: few
D: .
J: TRBJ1-4
V: TRBV3-1
CDR3: CASSLYEKLFF
DNA: TGTGCCAGCAGCCTTTATGAAAAACTGTTTTTT

size: few
D: .
J: TRBJ2-5
V: TRBV20-1
CDR3: CSARQAQETQYF
DNA: TGCAGTGCTCGACAGGCCCAAGAGACCCAGTACTTC

size: few
D: .
J: TRBJ2-1
V: TRBV3-1
CDR3: CASSPFYSRWGYNEQFF
DNA: TGTGCCAGCAGCCCATTCTACAGCCGCTGGGGCTACAATGAGCAGTTCTTC

size: few
D: TRBD1
J: TRBJ2-7
V: TRBV10-3
CDR3: CAISGGQGYEQYF
DNA: TGTGCCATCAGTGGGGGACAGGGGTACGAGCAGTACTTC

size: few
D: TRBD2
J: TRBJ2-1
V: TRBV5-1
CDR3: CASSFGGLVGYNEQFF
DNA: TGCGCCAGCAGCTTTGGGGGACTAGTGGGTTACAATGAGCAGTTCTTC

size: few
D: TRBD2
J: TRBJ2-3
V: TRBV5-1
CDR3: CASSLAASGYTDTQYF
DNA: TGCGCCAGCAGCTTGGCGGCTAGCGGGTACACAGATACGCAGTATTTT

size: .
D: .
J: TRBJ2-7
V: TRBV3-1
CDR3: CASSQDGVLEQYF
DNA: TGTGCCAGCAGCCAAGACGGTGTCCTCGAGCAGTACTTC

size: .
D: .
J: TRBJ2-2
V: TRBV4-3
CDR3: CASSHGGNTGELFF
DNA: TGCGCCAGCAGCCACGGGGGAAACACCGGGGAGCTGTTTTTT

size: .
D: .
J: TRBJ1-6
V: TRBV12-3/TRBV12-4
CDR3: CASSLSIQGQSPLHF
DNA: TGTGCCAGCAGTTTATCCATCCAGGGCCAATCACCCCTCCACTTT

size: few
D: .
J: TRBJ1-5
V: TRBV20-1
CDR3: CSASPGANQPQHF
DNA: TGCAGTGCTAGCCCAGGGGCCAATCAGCCCCAGCATTTT

size: .
D: TRBD1
J: TRBJ2-3
V: TRBV5-1
CDR3: CASSPPGQGAGTDTQYF
DNA: TGCGCCAGCAGCCCCCCGGGACAGGGGGCTGGGACAGATACGCAGTATTTT

size: .
D: .
J: TRBJ2-1
V: TRBV14
CDR3: CASSQRGARSYNEQFF
DNA: TGTGCCAGCAGCCAACGAGGGGCACGCTCCTACAATGAGCAGTTCTTC

size: many
D: .
J: TRBJ2-1
V: TRBV5-1
CDR3: CASSLGDSMDYNEQFF
DNA: TGCGCCAGCAGCTTGGGCGACAGCATGGACTACAATGAGCAGTTCTTC